These 23 T cell receptor beta chains came from one sample sequenced in a study of shared clonotypes between healthy human individuals. Repertoires were generated with immunoSEQ multiplex PCR, while TCRdb's copy carries only in-frame clones and drops some. The repertoire includes around 2.1 million clones, 85% to 95% of them detected once, and approximately 1.7% sits in the top ten. CD8 cells classed as naive were CD45RO-negative and positively selected for CCR7, excluding terminally differentiated effector memory CD45RA+ cells. What was sequenced was naive CD8+ T cells from PBMCs. The receptors originated from a man between 18 and 29 years old in good health. Some clones in this sample may be carry-over from other donors' samples.

The J gene is TRBJ2-4, the V gene TRBV7-8, with 9 bases fitting TRBD2. V was pared by 2 bases and J by 3 bases, with 8 bases of the junction left unmatched. Germline values: CDR1 SGHVS, CDR2 FQNEAQ. This CDR3 has 17 residues. CDR3 in amino acids: CASSLFSGSVSKNIQYF. The CDR3 DNA reads as TGTGCCAGCAGCTTATTTAGCGGGAGTGTCAGCAAAAACATTCAGTACTTC.

The J gene is TRBJ2-7, the V gene TRBV15; D ambiguous. The ends were cut back, 5 bases at V and 2 bases at J, with 13 bases in the middle. Germline V gene data show CDR1 as LNHNV and CDR2 as YYDKDF (reference sequence). CDR3 size: 14 residues. The CDR3 coding sequence is TGTGCCACCAGCCCGATAGGTTCGACCTACGAGCAGTACTTC. It codes for CATSPIGSTYEQYF.

The chain uses TRBV9 and TRBJ1-5; tentatively, D is TRBD1 (5 bases). The CDR3 has 14 amino acids. Per the germline V gene, CDR1 is SGDLS and CDR2 is YYNGEE. Trimming removed 3 bases from V and 4 bases from J, with 11 bases in between. CDR3 protein: CASSGGQNNQPQHF. DNA for the CDR3: TGTGCCAGCAGCGGCGGACAAAATAATCAGCCCCAGCATTTT.

This clone was seen only once. This chain uses TRBV25-1 with TRBJ2-7, with 9 positions matching TRBD1. Per the germline V gene, CDR1 is MGHDK and CDR2 is SYGVNS. The CDR3 has 17 residues. The ends lost 0 bases at V and 4 bases at J; junction bases unmatched: 10. CDR3 in DNA: TGTGCCAGCAGTGAATACGAGGACAGGGGTGTTGGATACGAGCAGTACTTC. Residues: CASSEYEDRGVGYEQYF.

This clone was observed a single time. V usage is TRBV7-8 and J usage is TRBJ2-7, with D possibly being TRBD1 or TRBD2 (5 bases each). The CDR3 extends over 14 amino acids. V lost 5 bases and J lost 7, with 18 bases in between. The germline V gene encodes CDR1 SGHVS and CDR2 FQNEAQ. The chain's CDR3 is CASSLGLGPREQYF. The CDR3 DNA is TGTGCCAGCAGCCTCGGGCTGGGACCGAGGGAGCAGTACTTC.

V is TRBV7-9 and J is TRBJ2-5; a weak D match, TRBD1 (5 bases). Germline V gene lookup returns CDR1 SEHNR and CDR2 FQNEAQ (reference sequence). The ends were cut back, 3 bases at V and 0 bases at J, with 8 bases in the middle. The CDR3 consists of 14 residues. This CDR3 reads CASSFPGNQETQYF. CDR3 DNA: TGTGCCAGCAGCTTCCCAGGGAACCAAGAGACCCAGTACTTC.

The genes are TRBV14 and TRBJ2-7; D may be TRBD2 (6 bases). Trimming stripped 1 base from V and 4 bases from J, with 14 bases between. The CDR3 spans 15 residues. Germline CDR1 reads SGHDN; CDR2 reads FVKESK. The CDR3 is CASSQARESIYEQYF. The CDR3 region has the DNA TGTGCCAGCAGCCAAGCGCGGGAATCAATATACGAGCAGTACTTC.

The chain links TRBV11-2 to TRBJ1-1; D is unclear. The CDR3 contains 13 residues. CDR1 and CDR2 (germline): SGHAT, FQNNGV. V was clipped by 5 bases and J by 6 bases, with 13 bases between them. As DNA, the CDR3 is TGTGCCAGCAGCCCAAGTGAGTCGGCTGAAGCTTTCTTT. Encoded protein: CASSPSESAEAFF.

The rearrangement joins TRBV13 to TRBJ1-1; D is possibly TRBD1 (6 bases). CDR3 size: 19 residues. The ends were cut back, 10 bases at V and 6 bases at J, with 36 bases in the middle. From germline, CDR1 is PRHDT and CDR2 FYEKMQ (reference sequence). CDR3 in amino acids: CAMTPYNPGTLEMSSEAFF. The CDR3 DNA follows: TGTGCCATGACACCCTATAATCCGGGGACATTGGAAATGTCCTCTGAAGCTTTCTTT.

The gene calls are TRBV5-8 and TRBJ2-2; D call uncertain. Germline CDR1 reads SGHTS; CDR2 reads YDEGEE. The CDR3 has 14 amino acids. The germline V and J ends were trimmed by 2 bases and 0 bases, with 5 bases remaining between them. CDR3 in amino acids: CASSFFPNTGELFF. The CDR3 DNA is TGTGCCAGCAGCTTTTTCCCGAACACCGGGGAGCTGTTTTTT.

V and J are TRBV15 and TRBJ2-1; 8 bases are shared with TRBD2. The CDR3 totals 16 residues. V dropped 3 bases and J dropped 3; count of bases not matched to a gene: 7. The germline CDR1 and CDR2 sequences are LNHNV and YYDKDF (reference sequence). The CDR3: CATSRQTGLDYNEQFF. The CDR3 nucleotides are TGTGCCACCAGCAGGCAGACGGGACTAGACTACAATGAGCAGTTCTTC.

As to this clone: At one end, the junction sequence differs from germline, possibly due to a read error. This CDR3 is also generated by other DNA sequences in the sample. The chain has TRBV14 and TRBJ2-7, with 8 bases aligning to TRBD1. Looked up from germline, CDR1 is SGHDN and CDR2 is FVKESK. The CDR3 is 16 amino acids. CDR3 DNA: TGTGCCAGCAGCCCACGGACAGGGAGAGTAGTCGACGAGCAGTACTTT. This sequence encodes CASSPRTGRVVDEQYF.

This chain's CDR3 is CASSLRTPVYEQYF. As DNA, the CDR3 is TGTGCCAGCAGTTTACGGACACCTGTCTACGAGCAGTACTTC. The chain couples TRBV27 to TRBJ2-7; D possibly corresponds to TRBD1 (5 bases). In germline, CDR1 is MNHEY, CDR2 SMNVEV (reference sequence). The ends were cut back, 2 bases at V and 3 bases at J, with 11 bases in the middle. The CDR3 loop spans 14 amino acids.

CDR3 DNA: TGCAGCGTTAGTCAGTGGGACATGGAGGGAAACACCATATATTTT. Protein product: CSVSQWDMEGNTIYF. The J gene is TRBJ1-3, the V gene TRBV29-1, with a tentative D call TRBD1 (6 bases). The germline gives CDR1 SQVTM, CDR2 ANQGSEA. The ends were cut back, 5 bases at V and 4 bases at J, with 18 bases in the middle. This CDR3 spans 15 amino acids.

V is TRBV28 and J is TRBJ2-3, with a tentative D call TRBD2 (6 bases). CDR3 size: 17 residues. Germline assignment: CDR1 MDHEN and CDR2 SYDVKM. V lost 6 bases and J 2 bases, leaving 21 bases between the germline ends. In DNA form, the CDR3 reads TGTGCCAGCAGATTTGCCCCGGCGGGGATACCCACAGATACGCAGTATTTT. Translation gives CASRFAPAGIPTDTQYF.

The V gene is TRBV7-3, the J gene TRBJ2-3; D is ambiguous. Trimming pared 2 bases from V and 0 bases from J, leaving 6 bases between. CDR1 SGHTA and CDR2 FQGTGA come from the germline V gene. The CDR3 covers 14 residues. CDR3 in amino acids: CASSLGYSTDTQYF. The CDR3 DNA reads TGTGCCAGCAGCTTAGGTTATAGCACAGATACGCAGTATTTT.

The chain recombines TRBV5-1 with TRBJ1-1; 9 nucleotides line up with TRBD1. Trimming took 4 bases from V and 5 from J; bases not matched to a gene: 6. The CDR3 length is 14 residues. Germline CDR1 and CDR2: SGHRS and YFSETQ. The CDR3 loop is CASSLRQGGTEAFF. CDR3 nucleotide sequence: TGCGCCAGCAGCCTCCGACAGGGGGGGACTGAAGCTTTCTTT.

This chain uses TRBV7-9 with TRBJ2-3; D not certain. V lost 2 bases and J 7 bases, leaving 7 bases between the germline ends. This CDR3 has 12 residues. Germline assignment: CDR1 SEHNR and CDR2 FQNEAQ (reference sequence). The CDR3 bases are TGTGCCAGCAGCTTAAACTCGAATACGCAGTATTTT. Translating it yields CASSLNSNTQYF.

As to this clone: This sample also contains other DNA sequences that code for the same CDR3. V is TRBV5-6 and J is TRBJ2-7; TRBD1 aligns across 7 bases. From germline, CDR1 is SGHDT and CDR2 YYEEEE. Germline trimming cut 0 bases from V and 5 bases from J; bases unmatched to any gene: 2. This CDR3 has 13 amino acids. As DNA, the CDR3 is TGTGCCAGCAGCTTGGGGCAGGGGGACGAGCAGTACTTC. The encoded protein is CASSLGQGDEQYF.

The V and J genes are TRBV27 and TRBJ2-1, with a tentative D call TRBD2 (6 bases). This CDR3 spans 19 amino acids. The germline V gene has CDR1 MNHEY and CDR2 SMNVEV (reference sequence). Trimming took 6 bases from V and 0 from J, leaving 24 bases between them. The CDR3 DNA reads TGTGCCAGCAGAACGAGGGAGGCCAGCGGTTCTAGCTCCTACAATGAGCAGTTCTTC. Translated: CASRTREASGSSSYNEQFF.

V is TRBV5-6 and J is TRBJ2-1, with unresolved D. CDR3 length equals 15 residues. Germline-derived CDR1 and CDR2 are SGHDT and YYEEEE. V lost 0 bases, J lost 9 bases, and 16 bases lay in between. The chain's CDR3 is CASSLAAKATREQFF. The DNA of the CDR3 is TGTGCCAGCAGCTTGGCCGCAAAGGCTACCCGTGAGCAGTTCTTC. Supplemented by reference TRBV5-6 and TRBJ2-1, the full variable domain reads DAGVTQSPTHLIKTRGQQVTLRCSPKSGHDTVSWYQQALGQGPQFIFQYYEEEERQRGNFPDRFSGHQFPNYSSELNVNALLLGDSALYLCASSLAAKATREQFFGPGTRLTVL.

In this sample, this clone turned up once. The chain combines TRBV2 with TRBJ2-7; D is perhaps TRBD1 (7 bases). V shed 4 bases and J shed 6 bases, with 13 bases lying between them. The CDR3 contains 13 residues. Germline assignment: CDR1 SNHLY and CDR2 FYNNEI. The CDR3 loop reads CASSARGAGEQYF. In DNA, the CDR3 is TGTGCCAGCAGTGCCAGGGGGGCGGGCGAGCAGTACTTC.

The chain couples TRBV27 to TRBJ1-1, with 7 bases lining up with TRBD1. Germline-derived CDR1 and CDR2 are MNHEY and SMNVEV (reference sequence). CDR3 size: 15 residues. V was clipped by 6 bases and J by 3 bases; unmatched bases: 10. This CDR3 is CASRRITGVDTEAFF. The CDR3 DNA follows: TGTGCCAGCAGACGAATTACAGGGGTCGACACTGAAGCTTTCTTT.